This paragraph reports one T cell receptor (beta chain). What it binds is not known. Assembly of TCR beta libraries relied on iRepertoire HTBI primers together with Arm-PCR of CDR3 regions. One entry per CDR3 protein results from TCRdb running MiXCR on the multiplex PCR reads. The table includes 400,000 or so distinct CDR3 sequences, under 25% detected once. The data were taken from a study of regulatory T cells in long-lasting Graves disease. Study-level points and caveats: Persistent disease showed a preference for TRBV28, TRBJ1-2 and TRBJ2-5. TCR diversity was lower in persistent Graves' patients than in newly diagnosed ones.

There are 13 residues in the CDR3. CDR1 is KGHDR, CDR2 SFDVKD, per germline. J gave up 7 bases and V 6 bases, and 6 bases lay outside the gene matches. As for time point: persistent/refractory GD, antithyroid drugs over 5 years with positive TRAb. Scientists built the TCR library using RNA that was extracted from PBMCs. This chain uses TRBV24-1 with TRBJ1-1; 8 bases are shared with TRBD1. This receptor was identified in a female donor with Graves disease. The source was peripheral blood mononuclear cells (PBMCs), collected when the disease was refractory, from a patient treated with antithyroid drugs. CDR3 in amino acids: CATSPQGAGEAFF. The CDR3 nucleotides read TGTGCCACCAGTCCGCAGGGGGCTGGTGAAGCTTTCTTT.